This T cell receptor (beta chain) emerged from a study of blood T cell repertoires in COVID-19. This CDR3 spans 14 amino acids. In germline, CDR1 is LNHDA, CDR2 SQIVND (reference sequence). Trimming shortened V by 7 bases and J by 0 bases, and 13 bases separated the two germline ends. The assay was immunoSEQ multiplex PCR, and TCRdb's table has in-frame clones only and misses some. The sample holds fewer than 250,000 clones, approximately 84% seen once. Specimen: peripheral blood. This TCR was sampled from a man aged 35 to 55 with acute or convalescent COVID-19. The chain couples TRBV19 to TRBJ2-7, with D unclear. This CDR3 reads CASKSGDASYEQYF. As DNA, the CDR3 is TGTGCCAGTAAATCCGGAGACGCCTCCTACGAGCAGTACTTC.